This record covers a single T cell receptor beta chain. Trimming at V came to 5 bases and at J to 11 bases, leaving 21 bases not matched to a gene. This CDR3 has 17 amino acids. Germline-derived CDR1 and CDR2 are MNHEY and SMNVEV (reference sequence). Unique molecular identifiers were used to barcode this TCRbeta library. In TCRdb, the PCR reads were re-called with MiXCR into one record per CDR3 protein. The sample consists of roughly 490,000 distinct CDR3 sequences, roughly an eighth of them appearing once. This specimen belongs to a study of T-cell reconstitution after alpha-beta-depleted transplantation in children.

The J gene is TRBJ1-5, the V gene TRBV27, with TRBD1 matching 7 bases. The sequence came from a female patient aged 2-15 years who had a stem cell transplant for aplastic anemia, so the T cells may come from the graft donor. The sequences come from PBMCs, mostly from graft donor cells, collected 180 days after TCRalphabeta/CD19-depleted stem cell transplant. CDR3 residues: CASSPTGLRGTMESQHF. Here the CDR3 DNA reads TGTGCCAGCAGTCCGACAGGGCTCAGAGGGACGATGGAGTCCCAGCATTTT.